This T cell receptor beta chain was captured by sequencing in a study of identical twins. TCRdb recomputed calls from the 5' RACE reads with MiXCR, one row per CDR3 protein. Of about 280,000 distinct CDR3 sequences listed, approximately 8.5% were seen once; the top ten hold approximately 2.1%. In regard to this clonotype: Its antigen is as yet unknown.

Regarding the study as a whole: For monozygotic twins, models underestimated out-of-frame TCR alpha sharing. Insertions were reduced in abundant cord blood beta clonotypes but not in memory repertoires.

The CDR3 covers 14 residues. Germline V CDR1 and CDR2: SGHVS, FQNEAQ. V was shortened by 4 bases and J by 5 bases, with 15 bases between the two germline ends. These data were also filed under a second study, of yellow fever vaccine responses in identical twins. This second study says: It has been reported that, in twins, the vaccine T cell response seemed partly convergent and partly personalized.

The receptor's source is a woman under 30 in good health. What was sequenced was memory (CD45RO+) T cells sorted from blood. The chain links TRBV7-8 to TRBJ2-7; D remains unclear. The CDR3 sequence: CASSWTTQGHEQYF. The CDR3 nucleotides read TGTGCCAGCAGCTGGACCACTCAAGGCCACGAGCAGTACTTC.